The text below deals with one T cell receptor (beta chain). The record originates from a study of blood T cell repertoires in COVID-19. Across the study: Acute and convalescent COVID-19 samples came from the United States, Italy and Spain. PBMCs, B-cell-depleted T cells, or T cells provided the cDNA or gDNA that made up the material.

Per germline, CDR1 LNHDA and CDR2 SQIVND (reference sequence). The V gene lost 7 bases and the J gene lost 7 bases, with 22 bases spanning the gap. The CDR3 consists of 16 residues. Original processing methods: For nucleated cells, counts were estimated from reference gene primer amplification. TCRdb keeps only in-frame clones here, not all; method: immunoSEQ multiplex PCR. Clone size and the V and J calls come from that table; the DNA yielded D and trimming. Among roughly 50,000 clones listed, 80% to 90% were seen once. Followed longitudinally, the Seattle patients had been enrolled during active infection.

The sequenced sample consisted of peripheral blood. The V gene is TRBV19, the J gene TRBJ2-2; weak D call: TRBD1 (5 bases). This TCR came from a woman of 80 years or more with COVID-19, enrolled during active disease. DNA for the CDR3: TGTGCCAGTAAAATGTCCGGGCAGGGAAAGAGCGGGGAGCTGTTTTTT. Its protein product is CASKMSGQGKSGELFF. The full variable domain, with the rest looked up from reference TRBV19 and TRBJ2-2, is DGGITQSPKYLFRKEGQNVTLSCEQNLNHDAMYWYRQDPGQGLRLIYYSQIVNDFQKGDIAEGYSVSREKKESFPLTVTSAQKNPTAFYLCASKMSGQGKSGELFFGEGSRLTVL.